These T cell receptor beta chains were read from a single sample in a study of identical twins. TCRdb passed the 5' RACE reads through MiXCR, listing each CDR3 protein once. The sample carries roughly 350,000 distinct CDR3 sequences, around 12% recorded once. The sample also formed part of further work on yellow fever vaccine responses in identical twins.

Sequences were obtained from CD8+ T cells sorted from blood. Receptors originate from a young woman in good health. Both conserved end residues are part of each CDR3. D genes are given only for firm matches. Clone size is given for some rows only: seen once, a few or many times, or a class if the clone is expanded.

v_gene: TRBV7-9
j_gene: TRBJ1-2
d_gene: -
abundance: -
CDR3aa: CASSLGVFYGYTF
CDR3nt: TGTGCCAGCAGTCTCGGGGTCTTCTATGGCTACACCTTC

v_gene: TRBV4-1
j_gene: TRBJ1-4
d_gene: -
abundance: -
CDR3aa: CASSLGWGNEKLFF
CDR3nt: TGCGCCAGCTCTTTGGGTTGGGGGAATGAAAAACTGTTTTTT

v_gene: TRBV27
j_gene: TRBJ2-7
d_gene: TRBD1
abundance: many
CDR3aa: CASSSGQGAYEQYF
CDR3nt: TGTGCCAGCAGTTCCGGACAGGGAGCCTACGAGCAGTACTTC

v_gene: TRBV4-1
j_gene: TRBJ1-4
d_gene: TRBD1
abundance: few
CDR3aa: CASSQGDRGVLSAEPFF
CDR3nt: TGCGCCAGCAGCCAAGGGGACAGGGGGGTGTTGTCAGCGGAGCCGTTTTTT

v_gene: TRBV2
j_gene: TRBJ2-1
d_gene: TRBD2
abundance: -
CDR3aa: CASSPGRQTKVNEQFF
CDR3nt: TGTGCCAGCAGTCCCGGGAGGCAAACCAAAGTCAATGAGCAGTTCTTC

v_gene: TRBV29-1
j_gene: TRBJ1-2
d_gene: TRBD1
abundance: -
CDR3aa: CSVETGQGADGYTF
CDR3nt: TGCAGCGTTGAGACGGGACAGGGGGCGGATGGCTACACCTTC

v_gene: TRBV2
j_gene: TRBJ2-6
d_gene: -
abundance: few
CDR3aa: CASSDASGANVLTF
CDR3nt: TGTGCCAGCAGTGATGCCTCTGGGGCCAACGTCCTGACTTTC

v_gene: TRBV6-1
j_gene: TRBJ2-1
d_gene: TRBD2
abundance: -
CDR3aa: CASSISSGNNEQFF
CDR3nt: TGTGCCAGCAGCATTTCCAGCGGGAACAATGAGCAGTTCTTC

v_gene: TRBV2
j_gene: TRBJ2-1
d_gene: -
abundance: few
CDR3aa: CASSARDSSSYNEQFF
CDR3nt: TGTGCCAGCAGTGCCCGGGACTCGAGCTCCTACAATGAGCAGTTCTTC

v_gene: TRBV20-1
j_gene: TRBJ2-1
d_gene: -
abundance: many
CDR3aa: CSTGQQDYNEQFF
CDR3nt: TGCAGTACCGGGCAGCAAGACTACAATGAGCAGTTCTTC

v_gene: TRBV12-3/TRBV12-4
j_gene: TRBJ2-1
d_gene: TRBD2
abundance: few
CDR3aa: CASSNSGGLNEQFF
CDR3nt: TGTGCCAGCTCGAATAGCGGGGGCCTCAATGAGCAGTTCTTC

v_gene: TRBV4-2
j_gene: TRBJ2-1
d_gene: -
abundance: many
CDR3aa: CASSQFESDEQFF
CDR3nt: TGTGCCAGCAGCCAATTTGAAAGCGATGAGCAGTTCTTC

v_gene: TRBV20-1
j_gene: TRBJ2-4
d_gene: -
abundance: -
CDR3aa: CSLRGGSIQYF
CDR3nt: TGCAGCCTTAGAGGGGGAAGCATTCAGTACTTC

v_gene: TRBV11-2
j_gene: TRBJ2-5
d_gene: -
abundance: many
CDR3aa: CASSLVSGVETQYF
CDR3nt: TGTGCCAGCAGCTTAGTTTCGGGGGTCGAGACCCAGTACTTC

v_gene: TRBV2
j_gene: TRBJ2-5
d_gene: -
abundance: few
CDR3aa: CASRSDYEETQYF
CDR3nt: TGTGCCAGCAGATCGGACTACGAAGAGACCCAGTACTTC

v_gene: TRBV4-1
j_gene: TRBJ2-1
d_gene: TRBD1
abundance: few
CDR3aa: CASSQLQGWYEQFF
CDR3nt: TGCGCCAGCAGCCAACTACAGGGGTGGTATGAGCAGTTCTTC

v_gene: TRBV4-1
j_gene: TRBJ1-4
d_gene: TRBD1
abundance: -
CDR3aa: CASSEQGSPNEKLFF
CDR3nt: TGCGCCAGCAGCGAACAGGGGAGCCCTAATGAAAAACTGTTTTTT

v_gene: TRBV6-2/TRBV6-3
j_gene: TRBJ1-1
d_gene: -
abundance: -
CDR3aa: CASRPWENTEAFF
CDR3nt: TGTGCCAGCAGGCCGTGGGAGAACACTGAAGCTTTCTTT

v_gene: TRBV27
j_gene: TRBJ2-1
d_gene: TRBD2
abundance: few
CDR3aa: CASSPPGSGGPNEQFF
CDR3nt: TGTGCCAGCAGTCCCCCCGGTAGCGGGGGGCCCAATGAGCAGTTCTTC

v_gene: TRBV27
j_gene: TRBJ2-7
d_gene: -
abundance: once
CDR3aa: CASSLSGQQYEQYF
CDR3nt: TGTGCCAGCAGTTTATCGGGACAACAATACGAGCAGTACTTC

v_gene: TRBV6-5
j_gene: TRBJ2-3
d_gene: TRBD2
abundance: few
CDR3aa: CASSYSITSGSTDTQYF
CDR3nt: TGTGCCAGCAGTTACTCGATTACTAGCGGGAGCACAGATACGCAGTATTTT

v_gene: TRBV27
j_gene: TRBJ2-7
d_gene: TRBD1
abundance: many
CDR3aa: CASSPPPGQQREQYF
CDR3nt: TGTGCCAGCAGTCCACCCCCGGGACAGCAACGCGAGCAGTACTTC

v_gene: TRBV11-2
j_gene: TRBJ2-7
d_gene: TRBD1
abundance: few
CDR3aa: CASSLTSGTGYNYEQYF
CDR3nt: TGTGCCAGCAGCTTAACTTCCGGGACAGGATACAACTACGAGCAGTACTTC

v_gene: TRBV7-9
j_gene: TRBJ1-6
d_gene: TRBD1
abundance: -
CDR3aa: CASSPDRGNSPLHF
CDR3nt: TGTGCCAGCAGCCCGGACAGGGGCAATTCACCCCTCCACTTT

v_gene: TRBV10-3
j_gene: TRBJ2-1
d_gene: TRBD2
abundance: -
CDR3aa: CAISEPSSGSTNEQFF
CDR3nt: TGTGCCATCAGTGAACCGTCTAGCGGGAGTACCAATGAGCAGTTCTTC

v_gene: TRBV28
j_gene: TRBJ2-3
d_gene: TRBD1
abundance: -
CDR3aa: CASMVTGVMADTQYF
CDR3nt: TGTGCCAGCATGGTAACAGGGGTTATGGCAGATACGCAGTATTTT

v_gene: TRBV27
j_gene: TRBJ2-5
d_gene: -
abundance: -
CDR3aa: CASSTREKETQYF
CDR3nt: TGTGCCAGCAGCACCAGGGAAAAAGAGACCCAGTACTTC

v_gene: TRBV28
j_gene: TRBJ2-1
d_gene: -
abundance: few
CDR3aa: CASSIGRGRINEQFF
CDR3nt: TGTGCCAGCAGCATAGGAAGGGGCAGGATCAATGAGCAGTTCTTC

v_gene: TRBV12-3/TRBV12-4
j_gene: TRBJ2-1
d_gene: TRBD2
abundance: -
CDR3aa: CASSRTSGIEQFF
CDR3nt: TGTGCCAGCAGTCGGACTAGCGGGATTGAGCAGTTCTTC

v_gene: TRBV29-1
j_gene: TRBJ2-5
d_gene: TRBD1
abundance: -
CDR3aa: CSVEDPRRGHGQETQYF
CDR3nt: TGCAGCGTTGAAGATCCCCGCAGGGGGCATGGGCAAGAGACCCAGTACTTC

v_gene: TRBV4-1
j_gene: TRBJ2-4
d_gene: -
abundance: many
CDR3aa: CASSQDWRGLAKNIQYF
CDR3nt: TGCGCCAGCAGCCAAGATTGGCGGGGTTTAGCCAAAAACATTCAGTACTTC

v_gene: TRBV5-1
j_gene: TRBJ2-7
d_gene: TRBD2
abundance: few
CDR3aa: CASSLEFGREVSYEQYF
CDR3nt: TGCGCCAGCAGCTTGGAATTCGGGAGGGAGGTCTCCTACGAGCAGTACTTC

v_gene: TRBV11-2
j_gene: TRBJ2-5
d_gene: -
abundance: few
CDR3aa: CASSAGGGQETQYF
CDR3nt: TGTGCCAGCAGCGCAGGGGGAGGCCAAGAGACCCAGTACTTC

v_gene: TRBV27
j_gene: TRBJ2-6
d_gene: -
abundance: -
CDR3aa: CASSPFAGANVLTF
CDR3nt: TGTGCCAGCAGTCCATTCGCTGGGGCCAACGTCCTGACTTTC

v_gene: TRBV10-3
j_gene: TRBJ1-1
d_gene: TRBD1
abundance: few
CDR3aa: CAIWTGASNTEAFF
CDR3nt: TGTGCCATCTGGACAGGGGCTTCGAACACTGAAGCTTTCTTT

v_gene: TRBV13
j_gene: TRBJ1-4
d_gene: -
abundance: -
CDR3aa: CASSSEEDGFEKLFF
CDR3nt: TGTGCCAGCAGCTCCGAAGAGGACGGGTTCGAAAAACTGTTTTTT

v_gene: TRBV7-9
j_gene: TRBJ2-7
d_gene: -
abundance: few
CDR3aa: CASSPPGLGYEQYF
CDR3nt: TGTGCCAGCAGTCCCCCCGGGTTGGGCTACGAGCAGTACTTC

v_gene: TRBV7-9
j_gene: TRBJ1-4
d_gene: -
abundance: -
CDR3aa: CASSHRDTNEKLFF
CDR3nt: TGTGCCAGCAGCCACCGGGACACTAATGAAAAACTGTTTTTT

v_gene: TRBV12-3/TRBV12-4
j_gene: TRBJ1-5
d_gene: -
abundance: -
CDR3aa: CASSQLGYSNQPQHF
CDR3nt: TGTGCCAGCAGTCAACTCGGATATAGCAATCAGCCCCAGCATTTT

v_gene: TRBV12-3/TRBV12-4
j_gene: TRBJ2-1
d_gene: -
abundance: -
CDR3aa: CASSLVGGEYEQFF
CDR3nt: TGTGCCAGCAGTTTAGTTGGGGGCGAGTATGAGCAGTTCTTC

v_gene: TRBV20-1
j_gene: TRBJ2-3
d_gene: TRBD2
abundance: -
CDR3aa: CSAPAVSGASTDTQYF
CDR3nt: TGCAGTGCTCCCGCTGTTAGCGGGGCGAGCACAGATACGCAGTATTTT

v_gene: TRBV28
j_gene: TRBJ2-3
d_gene: -
abundance: few
CDR3aa: CASSFSRPDTQYF
CDR3nt: TGTGCCAGCAGTTTCTCGCGGCCAGATACGCAGTATTTT

v_gene: TRBV6-1
j_gene: TRBJ1-5
d_gene: TRBD1
abundance: once
CDR3aa: CASRTDRVSNQPQHF
CDR3nt: TGTGCCAGCAGAACAGACAGGGTAAGCAATCAGCCCCAGCATTTT

v_gene: TRBV24-1
j_gene: TRBJ1-5
d_gene: -
abundance: many
CDR3aa: CATSAGRYSNQPQHF
CDR3nt: TGTGCCACCAGTGCGGGAAGATATAGCAATCAGCCCCAGCATTTT

v_gene: TRBV29-1
j_gene: TRBJ2-1
d_gene: -
abundance: many
CDR3aa: CSVPTAPEQFF
CDR3nt: TGCAGCGTGCCGACCGCTCCAGAGCAGTTCTTC

v_gene: TRBV5-1
j_gene: TRBJ1-6
d_gene: TRBD1
abundance: -
CDR3aa: CARTGDNSPLHF
CDR3nt: TGCGCCAGAACAGGGGATAATTCACCCCTCCACTTT

v_gene: TRBV7-3
j_gene: TRBJ1-5
d_gene: -
abundance: -
CDR3aa: CASSPKNIKPQHF
CDR3nt: TGTGCCAGCAGCCCGAAAAATATTAAGCCCCAGCATTTT

v_gene: TRBV4-1
j_gene: TRBJ1-6
d_gene: -
abundance: -
CDR3aa: CASSPERGRHSPLHF
CDR3nt: TGCGCCAGCAGCCCGGAGAGGGGTCGGCATTCACCCCTCCACTTT